The source of this TCR beta chain is a study of T cell responses to AZD1222 COVID-19 vaccine. The assay was immunoSEQ multiplex PCR, and TCRdb's table has in-frame clones only and misses some. The sample contains about 110,000 clones, roughly 90% of which appear only once. In germline, CDR1 is MNHNS, CDR2 SASEGT. Trimming removed 3 bases at V and 7 bases at J, with 10 bases between. The CDR3 is 13 amino acids. In regard to this clone: Its antigen is not identified.

Overall study findings and caveats: Only a handful of people who got AZD1222 tested seropositive at baseline.

The specimen comprised peripheral blood, sampled on day 0 of AZD1222 vaccination. This TCR came from an adult in good health. This sequence joins TRBV6-1 and TRBJ1-5, with D maybe TRBD1 (5 bases). The CDR3 loop is CASSDREGQPQHF. The CDR3 nucleotides are TGTGCCAGCAGTGACAGGGAGGGCCAGCCCCAGCATTTT.